This entry lists 30 T cell receptor beta chains sequenced from one sample in a study of T cell changes during pregnancy in multiple sclerosis. Some clones are missing from TCRdb's copy, which holds only in-frame ones; the method was immunoSEQ multiplex PCR. In the table there are under 25,000 clones, over 65% of which are singletons. The specimen was CD8+ T cells from peripheral blood mononuclear cells, collected before pregnancy. The receptors were gathered from a female donor with multiple sclerosis, enrolled in a pregnancy study.

A few counts support this clone. The chain has TRBV29-1 and TRBJ2-3; D might be TRBD1 (6 bases). The ends were cut back, 3 bases at V and 0 bases at J, with 16 bases in the middle. In germline, CDR1 is SQVTM, CDR2 ANQGSEA. The CDR3 has 16 amino acids. CDR3 protein: CSVDRLGASSTDTQYF. CDR3 nucleotide sequence: TGCAGCGTTGATCGCCTGGGGGCGAGTAGCACAGATACGCAGTATTTT.

The chain is built from TRBV27 and TRBJ2-7; TRBD2 matches at 11 bases. There are 16 residues in the CDR3. V was clipped by 5 bases and J by 4 bases; unmatched bases: 10. From germline, CDR1 is MNHEY and CDR2 SMNVEV (reference sequence). The CDR3 bases are TGTGCCAGCAGTATAATAGGGGGGACTAGCGGATACGAGCAGTACTTC. Its protein product is CASSIIGGTSGYEQYF.

The chain couples TRBV9 to TRBJ1-1, with 10 bases lining up with TRBD1. The CDR3 spans 13 residues. CDR1 is SGDLS and CDR2 is YYNGEE in the germline V gene. Germline trimming cut 3 bases from V and 4 bases from J; bases unmatched to any gene: 0. CDR3 DNA sequence: TGTGCCAGCAGCGGGACAGGGGGCACTGAAGCTTTCTTT. Protein sequence: CASSGTGGTEAFF.

Here the CDR3 DNA reads TGTGCCAGCAGACTAGCGGGAGCCCCGGATACGCAGTATTTT. This gives the protein CASRLAGAPDTQYF. This chain uses TRBV27 with TRBJ2-3, with TRBD2 matching over 11 bases. This CDR3 is 14 amino acids long. V was clipped by 6 bases and J by 6 bases; unmatched bases: 5. Germline loops: CDR1 MNHEY, CDR2 SMNVEV (reference sequence).

The rearrangement links TRBV7-5 to TRBJ1-2. TRBV7-5 is shown as a pseudogene. The CDR3 runs 14 residues. This chain's CDR3 is CVRSLPRLDYGYTF. The CDR3 region has the DNA TGTGTCAGAAGCTTACCTCGGTTGGACTATGGCTACACCTTC.

The chain combines TRBV11-2 with TRBJ1-2, with D hard to call. V was clipped by 1 base and J by 4 bases, with 13 bases between them. Per the germline V gene, CDR1 is SGHAT and CDR2 is FQNNGV. This CDR3 has 15 amino acids. CDR3 bases: TGTGCCAGCAGCTTAGTGGGTTCAGGAGGCTATGGCTACACCTTC. Amino acid sequence: CASSLVGSGGYGYTF.

The V and J genes are TRBV27 and TRBJ2-5; 8 nucleotides line up with TRBD1. The CDR3 is 14 residues long. J was trimmed by 11 bases and V by 5 bases; bases with no gene match: 13. Germline CDR1 MNHEY, CDR2 SMNVEV (reference sequence). CDR3 DNA: TGTGCCAGCAGTCTGGACAGGGTCGAGGCCCAACAGTACTTC. Translating it yields CASSLDRVEAQQYF.

A single count supports this clone. V gene TRBV30 combines with J gene TRBJ2-7; TRBD1 matches at 7 bases. Germline CDR1 and CDR2: GTSNPN and SVGIG (reference sequence). Trimming took 1 base from V and 3 from J; bases not matched to a gene: 18. CDR3 size: 18 residues. CDR3 loop: CAWSAYEENWDRDYEQYF. The CDR3, as DNA: TGTGCCTGGAGTGCGTACGAGGAGAATTGGGACAGAGACTACGAGCAGTACTTC.

The chain links TRBV10-3 to TRBJ1-5; D is perhaps TRBD1 (6 bases). The V end lost 2 bases, the J end lost 10 bases, and 12 bases lay between the germline ends. The germline V gene encodes CDR1 ENHRY and CDR2 SYGVKD. The CDR3 has 13 amino acids. In nucleotides, the CDR3 is TGTGCCATCAGTGAGCAGGGGTTGATACCCCAGCATTTT. Amino acids: CAISEQGLIPQHF.

The V and J genes are TRBV6-5 and TRBJ2-1; the D gene is possibly TRBD2 (6 bases). Germline V gene sequence: CDR1 MNHEY, CDR2 SVGAGI. V gave up 6 bases and J gave up 0 bases, with 12 bases separating them. The CDR3 is made up of 15 amino acids. Here the CDR3 reads CASRIAASSYNEQFF. CDR3 bases: TGTGCCAGCAGGATAGCGGCCAGCTCCTACAATGAGCAGTTCTTC.

The chain has TRBV2 and TRBJ1-1; TRBD1 agrees at 7 bases. The germline CDR1 and CDR2 sequences are SNHLY and FYNNEI. J gave up 2 bases and V 0 bases, and 3 bases lay outside the gene matches. The CDR3 spans 15 residues. The CDR3 region has the DNA TGTGCCAGCAGTGAAGCCAGGGGGGTAAACACTGAAGCTTTCTTT. It codes for CASSEARGVNTEAFF.

J is TRBJ2-2 and V is TRBV13; TRBD1 might be the D (6 bases). Trimming took off 5 bases at V and 7 bases at J, with 11 bases between the two ends. Looked up from germline, CDR1 is PRHDT and CDR2 is FYEKMQ (reference sequence). The CDR3 is made up of 13 amino acids. CDR3 sequence reads: CASSTGTHGELFF. The CDR3 region has the DNA TGTGCCAGCAGCACCGGGACACACGGGGAGCTGTTTTTT. Full variable domain (outside the CDR3, taken from reference TRBV13 and TRBJ2-2): AAGVIQSPRHLIKEKRETATLKCYPIPRHDTVYWYQQGPGQDPQFLISFYEKMQSDKGSIPDRFSAQQFSDYHSELNMSSLELGDSALYFCASSTGTHGELFFGEGSRLTVL.

The chain carries TRBV19 and TRBJ1-5; maybe TRBD1 (6 bases). Between the trimmed V and J ends, which lost 6 bases and 1 base, there was a span of 13 bases. Germline lookup yields CDR1 LNHDA and CDR2 SQIVND (reference sequence). This CDR3 has 15 amino acids. For the CDR3, the DNA is TGTGCCAGTAGGGACAGAGAGGTAAGCAATCAGCCCCAGCATTTT. Its translation: CASRDREVSNQPQHF.

The rearrangement uses TRBV27 and TRBJ2-7, with a weak D call TRBD2 (7 bases). CDR3 length equals 15 residues. V was cut by 0 bases and J by 9 bases, with 18 bases left in between. Looked up from germline, CDR1 is MNHEY and CDR2 is SMNVEV (reference sequence). The CDR3 bases are TGTGCCAGCAGTTTATCGATCACAGGGAGGGCCGCGCAGTACTTC. Its translation is CASSLSITGRAAQYF.

The chain couples TRBV9 to TRBJ2-2; 11 nucleotides line up with TRBD1. The CDR3 is 15 amino acids. Losses at the gene ends were 3 bases for V and 6 bases for J; bases not matched to a gene: 4. Germline V lookup: CDR1 SGDLS, CDR2 YYNGEE. Written as DNA, the CDR3 is TGTGCCAGCAGCGGTCCGGGACAGGGGGCCGGGGAGCTGTTTTTT. It codes for CASSGPGQGAGELFF.

The chain employs TRBV6-5 and TRBJ1-2; D unclear. The CDR3 length is 13 residues. The V end lost 5 bases, the J end lost 3 bases, and 10 bases lay between the germline ends. The germline V gene has CDR1 MNHEY and CDR2 SVGAGI. The DNA of the CDR3 is TGTGCCAGCAGTGGACTTAGGGACTATGGCTACACCTTC. Amino acid sequence: CASSGLRDYGYTF.

The J gene is TRBJ2-1, the V gene TRBV5-4; no definite D call. This CDR3 spans 13 amino acids. Trimming stripped 2 bases from V and 9 bases from J, with 12 bases between. Germline CDR1 and CDR2: SGHNT and YYREEE (reference sequence). The DNA of the CDR3 is TGTGCCAGCAGCTTCGAACCCACAGCTGAGCAGTTCTTC. Translation: CASSFEPTAEQFF.

The V gene is TRBV28, the J gene TRBJ2-7; the match to TRBD2 covers 7 bases. This CDR3 region has 14 residues. The J segment lost 0 bases and the V segment lost 9 bases, leaving 8 bases of the junction unmatched. Germline CDR1 reads MDHEN; CDR2 reads SYDVKM. Here the CDR3 reads CASTWEGLSYEQYF. The DNA for the CDR3 is TGTGCCAGTACTTGGGAGGGGCTCTCCTACGAGCAGTACTTC.

The rearrangement links TRBV18 to TRBJ1-5; 7 bases agree with TRBD1. V lost 3 bases, J lost 14 bases, and 19 bases stayed unmatched. The CDR3 length is 16 residues. From germline, CDR1 is KGHSH and CDR2 LQKENI. Written as DNA, the CDR3 is TGTGCCAGCTCACCCACGCCGGGACAGTCTCGGTATCCCGAGCATTTT. As protein: CASSPTPGQSRYPEHF. Variable domain in full (rest from reference TRBV18 and TRBJ1-5): NAGVMQNPRHLVRRRGQEARLRCSPMKGHSHVYWYRQLPEEGLKFMVYLQKENIIDESGMPKERFSAEFPKEGPSILRIQQVVRGDSAAYFCASSPTPGQSRYPEHFGDGTRLSIL.

This CDR3 reads CASSEVAGDYEQYF. CDR3 DNA sequence: TGTGCCAGCAGTGAAGTGGCGGGGGATTACGAGCAGTACTTC. The V call is TRBV2, the J call TRBJ2-7; TRBD2 agrees at 7 bases. Losses at the gene ends were 1 base for V and 4 bases for J; bases not matched to a gene: 4. The CDR3 is 14 residues long. Per the germline V gene, CDR1 is SNHLY and CDR2 is FYNNEI.

V usage is TRBV19 and J usage is TRBJ2-7, with unresolved D. This CDR3 is 13 amino acids long. The V end lost 3 bases, the J end lost 2 bases, and 8 bases lay between the germline ends. Looked up from germline, CDR1 is LNHDA and CDR2 is SQIVND (reference sequence). In DNA form, the CDR3 reads TGTGCCAGTAGTATCCCCGTCCCCTACGAGCAGTACTTC. It specifies CASSIPVPYEQYF.

The V and J genes are TRBV29-1 and TRBJ2-7; possibly TRBD1 for D (6 bases). Germline CDR1 is SQVTM and CDR2 is ANQGSEA. The CDR3 is made up of 13 amino acids. V lost 5 bases, J lost 3 bases, and 14 bases lay in between. DNA of the CDR3: TGCAGCGTTTGGTATCAGGACAGCTACGAGCAGTACTTC. Its protein product is CSVWYQDSYEQYF.

This chain uses TRBV4-2 with TRBJ2-3, with 9 bases identical to TRBD2. The germline V gene encodes CDR1 LGHNA and CDR2 YNFKEQ. The junction had 8 bases not matched to a gene; V was cut back by 3 bases and J by 4 bases. The CDR3 loop spans 16 amino acids. The CDR3 DNA sequence: TGTGCCAGCAGCCAGGACTTAGCGGGAGATGCAGATACGCAGTATTTT. The encoded protein is CASSQDLAGDADTQYF.

A single count supports this clone. The CDR3 DNA sequence: TGCGCCAGCAGCCAAGATTTCTCAGACACCGGGGAGCTGTTTTTT. This gives the protein CASSQDFSDTGELFF. The chain couples TRBV4-3 to TRBJ2-2; D gene unclear. Per germline, CDR1 LGHNA and CDR2 YSLEER. V dropped 0 bases and J dropped 3 bases, with 8 bases sitting between them. There are 15 residues in the CDR3.

This rearrangement joins TRBV10-2 to TRBJ2-7; 8 bases fit TRBD1. The CDR3 length is 14 residues. CDR1 WSHSY and CDR2 SAAADI come from the germline V gene. V shed 10 bases, J shed 2 bases, and the junction held 10 bases outside the gene matches. The CDR3 loop reads CATSRTGRAYEQYF. The CDR3 nucleotides read TGCGCCACCTCCCGGACAGGGCGGGCCTACGAGCAGTACTTC.

The gene calls are TRBV5-1 and TRBJ1-1; 7 bases align to TRBD1. The CDR3 is 15 amino acids. V trimming: 4 bases; J trimming: 2 bases; junction bases outside the gene matches: 8. Per germline, CDR1 SGHRS and CDR2 YFSETQ. This CDR3 reads CASSLPTGSNTEAFF. For the CDR3, the DNA is TGCGCCAGCAGCCTACCGACAGGGAGCAACACTGAAGCTTTCTTT.

This chain uses TRBV5-1 with TRBJ2-4; 11 bases map to TRBD2. Germline V CDR1 and CDR2: SGHRS, YFSETQ. J was trimmed by 0 bases and V by 5 bases; bases with no gene match: 7. CDR3 size: 17 residues. The CDR3 reads CASSSLAGGPAKNIQYF. CDR3 DNA sequence: TGCGCCAGCAGTAGTTTAGCGGGAGGGCCAGCCAAAAACATTCAGTACTTC.

The chain uses TRBV13 and TRBJ2-7, with D possibly being TRBD2 (6 bases). From germline, CDR1 is PRHDT and CDR2 FYEKMQ (reference sequence). V lost 3 bases to trimming and J lost 3 bases, with 18 bases between them. The CDR3 runs to 16 residues. DNA of the CDR3: TGTGCCAGCAGCTTCTGGAGCTGGACTAAACACTACGAGCAGTACTTC. Protein: CASSFWSWTKHYEQYF. Using reference TRBV13 and TRBJ2-7 for the parts outside the CDR3, the full variable domain is AAGVIQSPRHLIKEKRETATLKCYPIPRHDTVYWYQQGPGQDPQFLISFYEKMQSDKGSIPDRFSAQQFSDYHSELNMSSLELGDSALYFCASSFWSWTKHYEQYFGPGTRLTVT.

This rearrangement joins TRBV6-5 to TRBJ2-7, with 10 bases matching TRBD2. J was trimmed by 7 bases and V by 0 bases; bases with no gene match: 9. CDR1 and CDR2 (germline): MNHEY, SVGAGI. The length of the CDR3 is 16 residues. CDR3 sequence reads: CASSYSVWLAGAEQYF. The CDR3 nucleotides read TGTGCCAGCAGTTACTCGGTTTGGCTAGCGGGAGCTGAGCAGTACTTC.

This clone was found a few times. This chain connects TRBV5-5 to TRBJ2-1, with 9 bases fitting TRBD2. The CDR3 runs 15 residues. Germline CDR1 SGHKS, CDR2 YYEKEE (reference sequence). After removal of 0 bases from V and 3 bases from J, the junction contained 1 base not matched to a gene. CDR3 nucleotide sequence: TGTGCCAGCAGCTTGGGACTAGCGGACTACAATGAGCAGTTCTTC. It codes for CASSLGLADYNEQFF.